This T cell receptor (beta chain) was found in a study of OX40 agonist ivuxolimab in advanced cancers. Germline CDR1 and CDR2: SGHTA and FQGTGA. The CDR3 is made up of 13 amino acids. The V gene lost 5 bases and the J gene lost 1 base, with 8 bases spanning the gap. Produced via immunoSEQ multiplex PCR; TCRdb's table is partial and in-frame only. This sample has approximately 52,000 clones, with approximately 84% found just once. The chain combines TRBV7-3 with TRBJ1-1; D is uncertain. Sequenced here: CD4+ or CD8+ T cells sorted from blood, sampled in a trial of the OX40 agonist ivuxolimab. This clonotype was obtained from an adult with an advanced solid tumor such as melanoma, head and neck, liver or kidney cancer. The CDR3 region has the DNA TGTGCCAGCAGCAGTCGACAGAACACTGAAGCTTTCTTT. Protein sequence: CASSSRQNTEAFF. Based on the CDR3 plus reference TRBV7-3 and TRBJ1-1, the full variable domain is GAGVSQTPSNKVTEKGKYVELRCDPISGHTALYWYRQSLGQGPEFLIYFQGTGAADDSGLPNDRFFAVRPEGSVSTLKIQRTERGDSAVYLCASSSRQNTEAFFGQGTRLTVV.